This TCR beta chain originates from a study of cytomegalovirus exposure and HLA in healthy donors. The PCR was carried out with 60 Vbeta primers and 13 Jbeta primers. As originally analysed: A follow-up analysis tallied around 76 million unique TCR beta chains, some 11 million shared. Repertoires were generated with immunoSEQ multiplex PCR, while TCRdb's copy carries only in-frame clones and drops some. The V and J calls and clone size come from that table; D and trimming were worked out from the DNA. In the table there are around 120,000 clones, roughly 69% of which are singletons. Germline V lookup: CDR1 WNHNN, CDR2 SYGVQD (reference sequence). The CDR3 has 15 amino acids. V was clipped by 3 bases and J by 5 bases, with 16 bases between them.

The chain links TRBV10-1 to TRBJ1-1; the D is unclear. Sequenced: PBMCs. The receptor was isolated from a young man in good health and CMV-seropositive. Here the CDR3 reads CASSDSGRGFTEAFF. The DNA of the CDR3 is TGCGCCAGCAGTGATTCCGGACGGGGTTTTACTGAAGCTTTCTTT.